The 3 T cell receptor beta chains in this list originate from one sample, sequenced in a study of HIV-infected patients and healthy controls. Follow-up blood was drawn about 14 weeks, roughly three months, after antiretroviral therapy began. No cell fractionation was done, so the repertoire covers all unsorted peripheral blood T cells. Approximately 510 ng RNA was reverse transcribed with alpha and beta constant-region primers. Alpha and beta chain libraries were made separately by chain-specific third strand synthesis with multiplexing indices. TCRdb processed the 5' RACE reads anew with MiXCR; each CDR3 protein has one entry. The sample yields some 20,000 distinct CDR3 sequences, 8.5% seen once. Specimen: blood, collected during antiretroviral therapy. Receptors were obtained from an adult with HIV infection.

This clonotype was recorded many times. The J gene is TRBJ2-3, the V gene TRBV27, with a weak D call TRBD2 (5 bases). V was shortened by 3 bases and J by 2 bases, with 12 bases between the two germline ends. Germline V gene data show CDR1 as MNHEY and CDR2 as SMNVEV (reference sequence). The length of the CDR3 is 15 residues. The CDR3: CASSFSVGVTDTQYF. Here the CDR3 DNA reads TGTGCCAGCAGTTTTAGCGTGGGTGTCACAGATACGCAGTATTTT.

At least ten counts were recorded for this clonotype. The chain couples TRBV3-1 to TRBJ1-1, with D maybe TRBD1 (6 bases). This CDR3 has 16 amino acids. V was pared by 3 bases and J by 7 bases, with 21 bases between. CDR1 and CDR2 (germline): LGHDT, YNNKEL (reference sequence). The CDR3 here is CASSQTPGRGADEAFF. The CDR3 DNA follows: TGTGCCAGCAGCCAGACCCCGGGTAGGGGGGCGGATGAAGCTTTCTTT.

The chain carries TRBV11-2 and TRBJ2-3; 11 nucleotides line up with TRBD2. The CDR3 is 18 residues long. Per the germline V gene, CDR1 is SGHAT and CDR2 is FQNNGV. V shed 4 bases, J shed 7 bases, and the junction held 16 bases outside the gene matches. The CDR3 loop reads CASSSPGLAVAQTHTQYF. The CDR3 DNA is TGTGCCAGCAGCTCCCCGGGACTAGCGGTCGCCCAGACACATACGCAGTATTTT.